What follows describes a single T cell receptor (beta chain). The antigen is unknown. The data stem from a study of OX40 agonist ivuxolimab in advanced cancers. Assay used: immunoSEQ multiplex PCR; TCRdb lists only in-frame clones, some missing. This sample carries some 100,000 clones, roughly 84% of them seen once, and the ten largest clones take more than 0.95%. The CDR3 has 18 residues. With 6 bases clipped from V and 0 bases from J, the junction kept 11 bases outside the gene matches. Germline CDR1 reads SGHAT; CDR2 reads FQNNGV. Broader study findings: Relative to CD4+ cells, CD8+ T cells on average had more expanded clones.

The clonotype originates from an adult with an advanced solid tumor such as melanoma, head and neck, liver or kidney cancer. The source was CD4+ or CD8+ T cells sorted from blood, collected in a trial of the OX40 agonist ivuxolimab. The chain uses TRBV11-2 and TRBJ1-4; 9 bases agree with TRBD1. The CDR3 nucleotides read TGTGCCAGCAGTCGACAGGGGGGAATTGGGGCAACTAATGAAAAACTGTTTTTT. Amino acids: CASSRQGGIGATNEKLFF.